The entry below describes one T cell receptor beta chain. Here immunoSEQ multiplex PCR was the method, and the copy in TCRdb shows in-frame clones only, minus some. This sample has about 87,000 clones, with around 87% found just once. The data were obtained in a study of blood T cell repertoires in COVID-19. On the study more broadly: Both acute and convalescent COVID-19 samples were obtained from the United States, Italy and Spain. PBMCs, B-cell-depleted T cells, or T cells were the source of the cDNA or gDNA that made up the material.

This clonotype was sampled from a human donor with acute or convalescent COVID-19. The donor label of this sample is uncertain. The sequenced material came from peripheral blood.

CDR3 loop: CASSLDPTGEAFF. CDR3 DNA sequence: TGTGCCAGCAGCTTGGATCCGACAGGGGAAGCTTTCTTT. V usage is TRBV5-4 and J usage is TRBJ1-1; the match to TRBD1 covers 7 bases. CDR1 and CDR2 (germline): SGHNT, YYREEE (reference sequence). This CDR3 region has 13 residues. V lost 0 bases to trimming and J lost 8 bases; unmatched junction nucleotides: 4.